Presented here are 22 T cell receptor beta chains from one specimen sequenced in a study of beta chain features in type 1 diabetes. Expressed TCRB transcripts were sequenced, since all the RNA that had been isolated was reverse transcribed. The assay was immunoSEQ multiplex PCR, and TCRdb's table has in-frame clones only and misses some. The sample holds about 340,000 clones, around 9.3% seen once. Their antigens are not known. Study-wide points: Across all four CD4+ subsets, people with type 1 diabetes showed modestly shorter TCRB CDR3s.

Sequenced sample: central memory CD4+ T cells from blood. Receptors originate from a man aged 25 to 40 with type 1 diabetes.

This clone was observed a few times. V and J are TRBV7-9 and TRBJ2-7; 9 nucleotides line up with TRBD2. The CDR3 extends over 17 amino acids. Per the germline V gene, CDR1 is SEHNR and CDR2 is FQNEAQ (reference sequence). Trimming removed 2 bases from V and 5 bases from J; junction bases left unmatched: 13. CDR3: CASSLRSSGGSRHEQYF. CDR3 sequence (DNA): TGTGCCAGCAGCTTACGAAGTAGCGGGGGATCCCGCCACGAGCAGTACTTC.

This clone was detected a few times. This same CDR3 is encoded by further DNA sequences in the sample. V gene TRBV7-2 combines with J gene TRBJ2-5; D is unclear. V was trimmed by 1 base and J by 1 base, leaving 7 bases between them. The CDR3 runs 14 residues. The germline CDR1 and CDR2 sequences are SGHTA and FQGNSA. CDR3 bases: TGTGCCAGCAGCTTAGGAGGCGTCCAAGAGACCCAGTACTTC. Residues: CASSLGGVQETQYF.

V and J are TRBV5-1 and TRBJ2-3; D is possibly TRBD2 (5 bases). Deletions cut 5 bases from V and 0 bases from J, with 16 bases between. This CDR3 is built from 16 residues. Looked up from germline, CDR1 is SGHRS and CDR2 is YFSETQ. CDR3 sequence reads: CASSRDGGPSTDTQYF. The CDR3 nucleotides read TGCGCCAGCAGTCGAGACGGAGGACCTAGCACAGATACGCAGTATTTT.

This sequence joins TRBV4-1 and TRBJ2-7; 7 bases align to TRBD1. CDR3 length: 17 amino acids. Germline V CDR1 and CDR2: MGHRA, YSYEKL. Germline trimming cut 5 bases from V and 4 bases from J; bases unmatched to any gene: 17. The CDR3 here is CASSAGSQDRAGYEQYF. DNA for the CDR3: TGCGCCAGCAGCGCCGGAAGTCAAGACAGGGCCGGTTACGAGCAGTACTTC.

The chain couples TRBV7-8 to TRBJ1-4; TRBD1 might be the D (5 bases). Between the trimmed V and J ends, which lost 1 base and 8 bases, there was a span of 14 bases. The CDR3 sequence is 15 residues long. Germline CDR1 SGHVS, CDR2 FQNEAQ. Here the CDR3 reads CASSLGEGRKEKLFF. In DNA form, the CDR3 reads TGTGCCAGCAGCTTAGGTGAGGGGCGGAAAGAAAAACTGTTTTTT.

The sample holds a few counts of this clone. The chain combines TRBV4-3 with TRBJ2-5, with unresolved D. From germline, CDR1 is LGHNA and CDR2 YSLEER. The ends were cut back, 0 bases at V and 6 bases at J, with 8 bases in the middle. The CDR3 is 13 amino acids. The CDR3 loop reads CASSQERFQTQYF. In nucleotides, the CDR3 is TGCGCCAGCAGCCAAGAACGTTTCCAGACCCAGTACTTC.

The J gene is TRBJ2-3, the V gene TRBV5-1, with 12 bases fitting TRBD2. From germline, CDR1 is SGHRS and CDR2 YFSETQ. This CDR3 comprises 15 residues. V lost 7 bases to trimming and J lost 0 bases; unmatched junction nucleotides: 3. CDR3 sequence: CASRGLAGSTDTQYF. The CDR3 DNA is TGCGCCAGCCGCGGACTAGCGGGGAGCACAGATACGCAGTATTTT. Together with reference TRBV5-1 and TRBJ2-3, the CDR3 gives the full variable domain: KAGVTQTPRYLIKTRGQQVTLSCSPISGHRSVSWYQQTPGQGLQFLFEYFSETQRNKGNFPGRFSGRQFSNSRSEMNVSTLELGDSALYLCASRGLAGSTDTQYFGPGTRLTVL.

The DNA of the CDR3 is TGTGCCAGCAGCCCCCACATTTCGGAGACCCAGTACTTC. Its translation: CASSPHISETQYF. The chain combines TRBV14 with TRBJ2-5; D is uncertain. The CDR3 is made up of 13 amino acids. V shed 4 bases and J shed 5 bases, with 11 bases lying between them. Germline V lookup: CDR1 SGHDN, CDR2 FVKESK.

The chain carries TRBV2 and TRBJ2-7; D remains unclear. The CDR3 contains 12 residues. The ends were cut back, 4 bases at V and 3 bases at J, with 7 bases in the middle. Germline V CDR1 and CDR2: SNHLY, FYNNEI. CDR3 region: CASSVLIYEQYF. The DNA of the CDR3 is TGTGCCAGCAGTGTGTTGATCTACGAGCAGTACTTC.

The CDR3 sequence is CASSPDSQETQYF. The CDR3 DNA reads as TGTGCCAGCTCACCCGACAGTCAAGAGACCCAGTACTTC. The rearrangement links TRBV9 to TRBJ2-5; weak D call: TRBD1 (5 bases). The V end lost 7 bases, the J end lost 2 bases, and 12 bases lay between the germline ends. There are 13 residues in the CDR3. In germline, CDR1 is SGDLS, CDR2 YYNGEE. Full variable domain (outside the CDR3, taken from reference TRBV9 and TRBJ2-5): DSGVTQTPKHLITATGQRVTLRCSPRSGDLSVYWYQQSLDQGLQFLIQYYNGEERAKGNILERFSAQQFPDLHSELNLSSLELGDSALYFCASSPDSQETQYFGPGTRLLVL.

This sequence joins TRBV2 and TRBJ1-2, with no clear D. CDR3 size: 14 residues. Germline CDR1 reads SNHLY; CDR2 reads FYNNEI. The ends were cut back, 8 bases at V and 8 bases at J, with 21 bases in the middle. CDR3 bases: TGTGCCAGCTTATTACAGAGGACGGAGTGGGGCTACACCTTC. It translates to CASLLQRTEWGYTF. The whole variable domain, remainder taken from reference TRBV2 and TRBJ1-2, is EPEVTQTPSHQVTQMGQEVILRCVPISNHLYFYWYRQILGQKVEFLVSFYNNEISEKSEIFDDQFSVERPDGSNFTLKIRSTKLEDSAMYFCASLLQRTEWGYTFGSGTRLTVV.

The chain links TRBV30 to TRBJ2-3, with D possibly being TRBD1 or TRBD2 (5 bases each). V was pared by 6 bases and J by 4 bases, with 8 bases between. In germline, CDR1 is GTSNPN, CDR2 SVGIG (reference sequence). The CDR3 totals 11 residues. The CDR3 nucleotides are TGTGCCTGTGGGGGATCAGATACGCAGTATTTT. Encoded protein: CACGGSDTQYF.

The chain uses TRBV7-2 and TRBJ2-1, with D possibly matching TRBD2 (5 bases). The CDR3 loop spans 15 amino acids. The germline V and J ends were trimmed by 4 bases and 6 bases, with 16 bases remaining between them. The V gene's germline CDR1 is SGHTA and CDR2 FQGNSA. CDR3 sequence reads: CASSSWSESGNEQFF. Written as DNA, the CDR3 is TGTGCCAGCAGCTCTTGGTCGGAAAGCGGCAATGAGCAGTTCTTC. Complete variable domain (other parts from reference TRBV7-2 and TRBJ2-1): GAGVSQSPSNKVTEKGKDVELRCDPISGHTALYWYRQSLGQGLEFLIYFQGNSAPDKSGLPSDRFSAERTGGSVSTLTIQRTQQEDSAVYLCASSSWSESGNEQFFGPGTRLTVL.

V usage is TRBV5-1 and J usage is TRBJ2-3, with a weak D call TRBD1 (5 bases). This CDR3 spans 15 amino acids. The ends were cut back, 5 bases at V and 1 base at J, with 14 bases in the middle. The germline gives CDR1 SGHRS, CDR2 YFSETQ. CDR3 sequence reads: CASSILTEGTDTQYF. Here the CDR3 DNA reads TGCGCCAGCAGTATACTGACAGAGGGCACAGATACGCAGTATTTT.

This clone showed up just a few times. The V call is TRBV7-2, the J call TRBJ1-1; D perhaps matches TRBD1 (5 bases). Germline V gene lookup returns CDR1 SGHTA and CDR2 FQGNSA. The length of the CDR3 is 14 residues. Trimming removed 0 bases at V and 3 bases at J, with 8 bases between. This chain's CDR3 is CASSLAPGDTEAFF. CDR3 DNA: TGTGCCAGCAGCTTAGCCCCGGGGGACACTGAAGCTTTCTTT. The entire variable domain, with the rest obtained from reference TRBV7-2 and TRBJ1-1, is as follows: GAGVSQSPSNKVTEKGKDVELRCDPISGHTALYWYRQSLGQGLEFLIYFQGNSAPDKSGLPSDRFSAERTGGSVSTLTIQRTQQEDSAVYLCASSLAPGDTEAFFGQGTRLTVV.

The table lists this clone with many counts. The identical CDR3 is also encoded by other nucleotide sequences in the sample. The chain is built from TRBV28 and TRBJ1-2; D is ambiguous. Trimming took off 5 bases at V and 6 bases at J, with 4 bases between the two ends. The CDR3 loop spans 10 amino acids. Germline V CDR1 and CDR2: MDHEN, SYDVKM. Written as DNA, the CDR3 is TGTGCCAGCAGTCGGGATGGCTACACCTTC. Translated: CASSRDGYTF.

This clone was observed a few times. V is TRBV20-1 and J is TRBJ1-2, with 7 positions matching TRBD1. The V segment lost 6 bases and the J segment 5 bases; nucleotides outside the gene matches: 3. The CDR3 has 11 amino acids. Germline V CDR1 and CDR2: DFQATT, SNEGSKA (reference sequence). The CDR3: CSAPGQYGYTF. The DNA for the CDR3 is TGCAGTGCCCCGGGACAGTATGGCTACACCTTC.

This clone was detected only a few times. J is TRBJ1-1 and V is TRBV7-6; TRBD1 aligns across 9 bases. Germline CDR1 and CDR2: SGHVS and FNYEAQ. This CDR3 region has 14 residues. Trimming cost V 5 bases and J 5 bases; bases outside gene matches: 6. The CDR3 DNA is TGTGCCAGCAGCCCGGGGACAGGGAGAACTGAAGCTTTCTTT. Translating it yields CASSPGTGRTEAFF.

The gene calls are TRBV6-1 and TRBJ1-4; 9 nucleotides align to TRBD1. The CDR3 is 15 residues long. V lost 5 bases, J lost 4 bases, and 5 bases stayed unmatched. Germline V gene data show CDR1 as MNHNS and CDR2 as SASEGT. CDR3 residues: CASSSGQGLNEKLFF. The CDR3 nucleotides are TGTGCCAGCAGTTCCGGACAGGGGCTTAATGAAAAACTGTTTTTT.

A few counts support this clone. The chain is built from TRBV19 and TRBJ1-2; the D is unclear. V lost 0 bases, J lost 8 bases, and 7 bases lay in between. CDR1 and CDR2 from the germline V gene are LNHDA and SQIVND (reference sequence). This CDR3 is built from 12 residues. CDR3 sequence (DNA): TGTGCCAGTAGTATAGAGGGTTGGGGCTACACCTTC. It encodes CASSIEGWGYTF.

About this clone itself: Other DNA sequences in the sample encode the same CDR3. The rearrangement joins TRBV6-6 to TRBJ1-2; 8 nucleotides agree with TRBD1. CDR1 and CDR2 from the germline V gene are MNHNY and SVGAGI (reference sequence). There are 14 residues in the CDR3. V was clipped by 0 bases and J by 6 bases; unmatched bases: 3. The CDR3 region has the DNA TGTGCCAGCAGTTACTCCGGACAGGGAGATGGCTACACCTTC. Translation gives CASSYSGQGDGYTF.

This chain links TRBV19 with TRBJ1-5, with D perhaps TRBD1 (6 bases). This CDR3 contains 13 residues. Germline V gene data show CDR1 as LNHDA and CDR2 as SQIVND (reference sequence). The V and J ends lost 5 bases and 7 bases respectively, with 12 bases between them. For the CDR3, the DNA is TGTGCCAGTAGTCAGGGGAGGGGCCAGCCCCAGCATTTT. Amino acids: CASSQGRGQPQHF. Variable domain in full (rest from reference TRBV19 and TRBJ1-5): DGGITQSPKYLFRKEGQNVTLSCEQNLNHDAMYWYRQDPGQGLRLIYYSQIVNDFQKGDIAEGYSVSREKKESFPLTVTSAQKNPTAFYLCASSQGRGQPQHFGDGTRLSIL.